The subject of this entry is one T cell receptor beta chain. The germline V and J ends were trimmed by 3 bases and 1 base, with 15 bases remaining between them. Germline CDR1 reads MNHNS; CDR2 reads SASEGT. The CDR3 sequence is 16 residues long. Assay: immunoSEQ multiplex PCR; the TCRdb copy retains only in-frame clones and omits some. The sample yields 5,500 to 7,500 clones, around 98% seen once. The source of the sample is a study of naive CD8 T cells in extremely preterm neonates. The receptor was derived from a human donor in good health. The material sequenced was naive CD8+ T cells from blood. The V and J genes are TRBV6-1 and TRBJ1-2; D is perhaps TRBD1 (5 bases). CDR3 residues: CASSEGGWGGNYGYTF. The CDR3 DNA reads TGTGCCAGCAGTGAGGGGGGATGGGGAGGTAACTATGGCTACACCTTC.